The next 21 T cell receptor beta chains were all read from a single sample in a study of shared clonotypes between healthy human individuals. Generated by immunoSEQ multiplex PCR, the TCRdb table keeps only in-frame clones and is missing some. The sample yields more than 850,000 clones, about 80% seen once. The sequenced sample consisted of memory CD4+ T cells from PBMCs. Specified subset: CD45RA-negative fraction. The receptor source for this set is a man aged 18 to 30 in good health. Some clones in this sample may be carry-over from other donors' samples.

The rearrangement uses TRBV5-1 and TRBJ2-2; D not resolved. Trimming removed 7 bases at V and 1 base at J, with 11 bases between. The CDR3 is 14 amino acids. The germline V gene encodes CDR1 SGHRS and CDR2 YFSETQ. CDR3 DNA sequence: TGCGCCAGCCACCTTACCCGGAACACCGGGGAGCTGTTTTTT. Its protein product is CASHLTRNTGELFF.

This clone was seen at least ten times. CDR3 in amino acids: CASSMTGVSWGEQYF. The CDR3 nucleotides are TGTGCCAGTAGTATGACAGGGGTGTCTTGGGGCGAGCAGTACTTC. V and J are TRBV19 and TRBJ2-7, with TRBD1 matching 8 bases. Germline V gene lookup returns CDR1 LNHDA and CDR2 SQIVND (reference sequence). The CDR3 is 15 residues long. J gave up 6 bases and V 3 bases, and 10 bases lay outside the gene matches.

This CDR3 is CASSLSSVIPNYGYTF. As DNA, the CDR3 is TGTGCCAGCAGCTTAAGTAGTGTCATTCCCAACTATGGCTACACCTTC. The V gene is TRBV7-2, the J gene TRBJ1-2, with D hard to call. CDR1 and CDR2 (germline): SGHTA, FQGNSA. This CDR3 comprises 16 residues. Deletions cut 2 bases from V and 2 bases from J, with 15 bases between.

The V gene is TRBV11-2, the J gene TRBJ2-3; D is tentatively TRBD1 or TRBD2 (7 bases each). V lost 8 bases and J lost 1, with 16 bases in between. The CDR3 covers 15 residues. CDR1 is SGHAT and CDR2 is FQNNGV in the germline V gene. The CDR3 region is CASGRQGGGTDTQYF. CDR3 in DNA: TGTGCCAGCGGCCGGCAGGGGGGGGGCACAGATACGCAGTATTTT.

V gene TRBV11-2 combines with J gene TRBJ2-1, with TRBD2 matching over 7 bases. J lost 5 bases, V lost 1 base, and 5 bases had no gene match. This CDR3 spans 15 amino acids. In germline, CDR1 is SGHAT, CDR2 FQNNGV. The CDR3 DNA reads TGTGCCAGCAGCTTAGGGCTAGCGGCAAACAATGAGCAGTTCTTC. Translated: CASSLGLAANNEQFF. Looking up the rest from reference TRBV11-2 and TRBJ2-1 gives the full variable domain: EAGVAQSPRYKIIEKRQSVAFWCNPISGHATLYWYQQILGQGPKLLIQFQNNGVVDDSQLPKDRFSAERLKGVDSTLKIQPAKLEDSAVYLCASSLGLAANNEQFFGPGTRLTVL.

The chain employs TRBV14 and TRBJ2-5; D may match TRBD1 or TRBD2 (6 bases each). The CDR3 is 15 amino acids. From germline, CDR1 is SGHDN and CDR2 FVKESK. V lost 4 bases to trimming and J lost 1 base, with 13 bases between them. CDR3 sequence: CASSPKGGLQETQYF. DNA for the CDR3: TGTGCCAGCAGCCCGAAGGGGGGCCTCCAAGAGACCCAGTACTTC.

The J gene is TRBJ2-7, the V gene TRBV23-1; D unresolved. TRBV23-1 is noted as an ORF with a role that remains uncertain. V was clipped by 0 bases and J by 3 bases, with 15 bases between them. The CDR3 extends over 16 amino acids. The CDR3 spells CASSQSLSLAYYEQYF. The CDR3 DNA follows: TGCGCCAGCAGTCAATCTTTGTCTCTCGCGTACTACGAGCAGTACTTC.

The V gene is TRBV9, the J gene TRBJ2-1; TRBD2 aligns across 12 bases. V gave up 4 bases and J gave up 7 bases; unmatched junction bases: 9. The CDR3 is made up of 16 amino acids. Looked up from germline, CDR1 is SGDLS and CDR2 is YYNGEE. CDR3 sequence reads: CASSPGLAGRWNEQFF. As DNA, the CDR3 is TGTGCCAGCAGCCCGGGACTAGCGGGCCGCTGGAATGAGCAGTTCTTC. Full variable domain (missing parts from reference TRBV9 and TRBJ2-1): DSGVTQTPKHLITATGQRVTLRCSPRSGDLSVYWYQQSLDQGLQFLIQYYNGEERAKGNILERFSAQQFPDLHSELNLSSLELGDSALYFCASSPGLAGRWNEQFFGPGTRLTVL.

The chain uses TRBV6-6 and TRBJ2-1; the match to TRBD2 covers 7 bases. V dropped 2 bases and J dropped 3; count of bases not matched to a gene: 7. CDR1 is MNHNY and CDR2 is SVGAGI in the germline V gene (reference sequence). CDR3 length: 16 residues. The CDR3 spells CASSYGMSSGYNEQFF. CDR3 DNA: TGTGCCAGCAGTTACGGAATGTCTAGCGGCTACAATGAGCAGTTCTTC.

The chain recombines TRBV7-2 with TRBJ1-2, with TRBD1 matching over 12 bases. CDR1 SGHTA and CDR2 FQGNSA come from the germline V gene. This CDR3 spans 15 amino acids. Trimming removed 5 bases from V and 6 bases from J; junction bases left unmatched: 7. CDR3 coding DNA: TGTGCCAGCAGCATACCCGGGACAGGGGGCAATGGCTACACCTTC. Protein sequence: CASSIPGTGGNGYTF.

Details on this clone: Different DNA sequences within this sample yield the same CDR3. The genes are TRBV2 and TRBJ1-4; D uncertain. V shed 4 bases and J shed 8 bases, with 8 bases lying between them. Germline CDR1 reads SNHLY; CDR2 reads FYNNEI. The length of the CDR3 is 12 residues. This chain's CDR3 is CASSGTVEKLFF. The DNA of the CDR3 is TGTGCCAGCAGTGGAACAGTGGAAAAACTGTTTTTT.

This chain uses TRBV5-4 with TRBJ2-3; D is undetermined. This CDR3 comprises 11 residues. V lost 5 bases to trimming and J lost 3 bases, with 4 bases between them. Per the germline V gene, CDR1 is SGHNT and CDR2 is YYREEE (reference sequence). The CDR3 DNA reads TGTGCCAGCAGTGCGACAGATACGCAGTATTTT. Its translation is CASSATDTQYF.

The CDR3 here is CASSERGVGRAGANVLTF. DNA for the CDR3: TGTGCCAGCAGCGAACGCGGTGTGGGCCGGGCTGGGGCCAACGTCCTGACTTTC. This chain uses TRBV9 with TRBJ2-6; D call uncertain. CDR3 length: 18 residues. V lost 3 bases and J 2 bases, leaving 18 bases between the germline ends. CDR1 is SGDLS, CDR2 YYNGEE, per germline. Full variable domain (outside the CDR3, taken from reference TRBV9 and TRBJ2-6): DSGVTQTPKHLITATGQRVTLRCSPRSGDLSVYWYQQSLDQGLQFLIQYYNGEERAKGNILERFSAQQFPDLHSELNLSSLELGDSALYFCASSERGVGRAGANVLTFGAGSRLTVL.

The chain employs TRBV6-6 and TRBJ2-1; D is unresolved. Trimming shortened V by 4 bases and J by 1 base, and 11 bases separated the two germline ends. The CDR3 consists of 15 residues. The germline CDR1 and CDR2 sequences are MNHNY and SVGAGI (reference sequence). The DNA for the CDR3 is TGTGCCAGCAGTTCAACTGGTTCGTCCTACAATGAGCAGTTCTTC. This gives the protein CASSSTGSSYNEQFF.

This chain links TRBV29-1 with TRBJ2-5; D remains unclear. Near its end, the DNA agrees better with TRBJ2-7, so the J call may be wrong. Germline V lookup: CDR1 SQVTM, CDR2 ANQGSEA. There are 14 residues in the CDR3. The DNA for the CDR3 is TGCAGCGCCCGAGGCGGAGCTCACTCCTACGAGCAGTACTTC. It codes for CSARGGAHSYEQYF.

The chain joins TRBV6-1 to TRBJ2-2; 8 bases match TRBD1. The trim removed 4 bases at V and 6 bases at J, leaving 7 bases unmatched. Germline values: CDR1 MNHNS, CDR2 SASEGT. This CDR3 is 15 amino acids long. CDR3: CASSAGQVGSGELFF. CDR3 bases: TGTGCCAGCAGTGCGGGACAGGTGGGCTCCGGGGAGCTGTTTTTT.

The chain is built from TRBV19 and TRBJ1-5, with TRBD1 matching over 9 bases. Looked up from germline, CDR1 is LNHDA and CDR2 is SQIVND (reference sequence). V was pared by 3 bases and J by 6 bases, with 9 bases of the junction left unmatched. The CDR3 loop spans 16 amino acids. CDR3 loop: CASSMGTGKGTQPQHF. CDR3 nucleotides: TGTGCCAGTAGTATGGGGACAGGGAAAGGGACTCAGCCCCAGCATTTT. Full variable domain (outside the CDR3, taken from reference TRBV19 and TRBJ1-5): DGGITQSPKYLFRKEGQNVTLSCEQNLNHDAMYWYRQDPGQGLRLIYYSQIVNDFQKGDIAEGYSVSREKKESFPLTVTSAQKNPTAFYLCASSMGTGKGTQPQHFGDGTRLSIL.

The table lists this clone with a count of one. The rearrangement uses TRBV30 and TRBJ2-1; 13 bases map to TRBD2. V gave up 0 bases and J gave up 5 bases; unmatched junction bases: 1. The germline gives CDR1 GTSNPN, CDR2 SVGIG (reference sequence). This CDR3 region has 15 residues. The CDR3 loop reads CAWSVGLAGDNEQFF. CDR3 DNA sequence: TGTGCCTGGAGTGTAGGACTAGCGGGAGACAATGAGCAGTTCTTC. The full variable domain, in which reference TRBV30 and TRBJ2-1 provide the parts outside the CDR3, is SQTIHQWPATLVQPVGSPLSLECTVEGTSNPNLYWYRQAAGRGLQLLFYSVGIGQISSEVPQNLSASRPQDRQFILSSKKLLLSDSGFYLCAWSVGLAGDNEQFFGPGTRLTVL.

The J gene is TRBJ2-7, the V gene TRBV7-9; 7 nucleotides line up with TRBD1. J lost 7 bases, V lost 5 bases, and 14 bases had no gene match. Germline values: CDR1 SEHNR, CDR2 FQNEAQ (reference sequence). This CDR3 is built from 15 residues. The CDR3 region has the DNA TGTGCCAGCAGCCCAGGTGGGACAGCCCCTGGGGAGCAGTACTTC. It encodes CASSPGGTAPGEQYF.

V and J are TRBV11-3 and TRBJ2-2; 7 positions match TRBD2. With V trimmed by 3 bases and J by 1 base, 11 bases remained unmatched. CDR3 length: 18 amino acids. Germline CDR1 SGHNT, CDR2 YENEEA. Written as DNA, the CDR3 is TGTGCCAGCAGCTTGTCCCATGGGAGGGGTCAGAACACCGGGGAGCTGTTTTTT. This encodes CASSLSHGRGQNTGELFF.

V and J are TRBV5-1 and TRBJ2-5; TRBD2 is a possible D gene (5 bases). The V and J ends lost 3 bases and 1 base respectively, with 16 bases between them. The CDR3 extends over 16 amino acids. CDR1 SGHRS and CDR2 YFSETQ come from the germline V gene. The CDR3 bases are TGCGCCAGCAGCTCGGGGTACAGTTCGGGCCAAGAGACCCAGTACTTC. Translated: CASSSGYSSGQETQYF. Using reference TRBV5-1 and TRBJ2-5 for the parts outside the CDR3, the full variable domain is KAGVTQTPRYLIKTRGQQVTLSCSPISGHRSVSWYQQTPGQGLQFLFEYFSETQRNKGNFPGRFSGRQFSNSRSEMNVSTLELGDSALYLCASSSGYSSGQETQYFGPGTRLLVL.